The source of this TCR beta chain is a study of blood T cell repertoires in COVID-19. Study overall: Both acute and convalescent COVID-19 samples were obtained from the United States, Italy and Spain. In each case, the material was cDNA or gDNA derived from T cells, B-cell-depleted T cells, or PBMCs.

V was clipped by 0 bases and J by 2 bases, with 13 bases between them. Per germline, CDR1 SGHTA and CDR2 FQGNSA. This CDR3 has 16 residues. The Seattle patients joined while their infection was active and were tracked longitudinally afterward. Authors' processing steps: Nucleated cell counts were estimated from reference gene primer amplification. Sequenced by immunoSEQ multiplex PCR; TCRdb stores in-frame clones only, minus some. That table supplies the V and J calls and clone size; D and trimming were determined from the DNA. The data hold 400,000 to 450,000 clones, with around 91% observed a single time.

The chain carries TRBV7-2 and TRBJ1-2; D is possibly TRBD1 (5 bases). Sequencing was carried out using peripheral blood. The origin of this receptor is a woman between 40 and 50 years old with COVID-19, enrolled during active disease. CDR3 DNA sequence: TGTGCCAGCAGCTTAGCAATCCTTACAGGAAACTATGGCTACACCTTC. Amino acid sequence: CASSLAILTGNYGYTF.